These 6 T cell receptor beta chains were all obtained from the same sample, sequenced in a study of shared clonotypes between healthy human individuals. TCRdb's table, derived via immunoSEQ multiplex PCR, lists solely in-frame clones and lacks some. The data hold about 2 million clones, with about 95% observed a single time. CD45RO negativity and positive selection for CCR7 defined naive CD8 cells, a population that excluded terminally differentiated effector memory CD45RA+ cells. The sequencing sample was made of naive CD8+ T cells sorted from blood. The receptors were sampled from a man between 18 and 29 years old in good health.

The CDR3 region is CASSDWLYEQYF. The CDR3 DNA reads as TGTGCCAGCAGTGATTGGCTATACGAGCAGTACTTC. The gene calls are TRBV2 and TRBJ2-7; D not resolved. The CDR3 is 12 residues long. Trimming shortened V by 3 bases and J by 4 bases, and 7 bases separated the two germline ends. Germline CDR1 is SNHLY and CDR2 is FYNNEI. Combining the CDR3 with reference TRBV2 and TRBJ2-7 gives the whole variable domain EPEVTQTPSHQVTQMGQEVILRCVPISNHLYFYWYRQILGQKVEFLVSFYNNEISEKSEIFDDQFSVERPDGSNFTLKIRSTKLEDSAMYFCASSDWLYEQYFGPGTRLTVT.

DNA of the CDR3: TGTGCCAGCAGTCCCTCCCGGGGGGAACTCACAGATACGCAGTATTTT. As protein: CASSPSRGELTDTQYF. The rearrangement links TRBV27 to TRBJ2-3; the match to TRBD2 covers 7 bases. Germline V CDR1 and CDR2: MNHEY, SMNVEV (reference sequence). Germline trimming cut 5 bases from V and 2 bases from J; bases unmatched to any gene: 10. The CDR3 has 16 amino acids.

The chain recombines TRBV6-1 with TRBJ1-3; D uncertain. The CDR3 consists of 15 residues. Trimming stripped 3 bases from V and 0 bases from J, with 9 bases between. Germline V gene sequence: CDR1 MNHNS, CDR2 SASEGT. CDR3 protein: CASSDSPGSGNTIYF. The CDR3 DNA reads TGTGCCAGCAGTGATAGCCCGGGCTCTGGAAACACCATATATTTT.

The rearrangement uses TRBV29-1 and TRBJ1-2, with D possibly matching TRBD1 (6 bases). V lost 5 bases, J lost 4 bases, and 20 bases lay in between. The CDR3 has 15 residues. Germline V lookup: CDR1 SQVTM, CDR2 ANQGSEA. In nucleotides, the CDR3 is TGCAGCGTTCCTGTTGTGAGGGGGGAGGTCTATGGCTACACCTTC. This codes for CSVPVVRGEVYGYTF.

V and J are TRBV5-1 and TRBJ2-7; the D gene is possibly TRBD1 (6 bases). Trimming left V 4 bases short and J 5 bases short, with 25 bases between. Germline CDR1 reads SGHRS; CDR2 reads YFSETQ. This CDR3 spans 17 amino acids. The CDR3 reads CASSRIGMGALYNEQYF. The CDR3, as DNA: TGCGCCAGCAGCCGGATAGGGATGGGGGCTCTCTACAACGAGCAGTACTTC.

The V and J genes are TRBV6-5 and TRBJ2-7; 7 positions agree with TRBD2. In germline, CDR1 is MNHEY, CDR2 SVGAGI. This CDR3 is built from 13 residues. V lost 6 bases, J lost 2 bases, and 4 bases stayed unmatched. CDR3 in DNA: TGTGCCAGCAGCGCGGGAGCGCCCTACGAGCAGTACTTC. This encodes CASSAGAPYEQYF.